These 26 T cell receptor beta chains originate from one sample sequenced in a study of blood T cell repertoires in COVID-19. The assay was immunoSEQ multiplex PCR, and TCRdb's table has in-frame clones only and misses some. This sample has approximately 150,000 clones; about 90% occur once, and the top ten carry roughly 4%. Sequenced sample: peripheral blood. These receptors were taken from a woman in her seventies with acute or convalescent COVID-19.

The chain couples TRBV5-8 to TRBJ2-7; the match to TRBD2 covers 11 bases. The germline CDR1 and CDR2 sequences are SGHTS and YDEGEE. This CDR3 has 16 amino acids. After removal of 6 bases from V and 6 bases from J, the junction contained 14 bases not matched to a gene. The chain's CDR3 is CASTWRVAGGPSEQYF. In nucleotides, the CDR3 is TGTGCCAGCACCTGGCGGGTAGCGGGAGGGCCCTCCGAGCAGTACTTC. The variable domain in full, with the rest retrieved from reference TRBV5-8 and TRBJ2-7, is EAGVTQSPTHLIKTRGQQATLRCSPISGHTSVYWYQQALGLGLQFLLWYDEGEERNRGNFPPRFSGRQFPNYSSELNVNALELEDSALYLCASTWRVAGGPSEQYFGPGTRLTVT.

The count of this clone is one. J is TRBJ2-2 and V is TRBV6-5; TRBD2 matches at 9 bases. The CDR3 has 15 amino acids. Germline trimming cut 6 bases from V and 7 bases from J; bases unmatched to any gene: 9. In germline, CDR1 is MNHEY, CDR2 SVGAGI. This chain's CDR3 is CASSLPTSGFGELFF. The CDR3 coding sequence is TGTGCCAGCAGCCTCCCGACTAGCGGCTTCGGGGAGCTGTTTTTT.

The chain links TRBV2 to TRBJ1-1, with 9 positions matching TRBD1. Germline CDR1 reads SNHLY; CDR2 reads FYNNEI. CDR3 length: 14 amino acids. V was clipped by 1 base and J by 8 bases; unmatched bases: 5. The CDR3 region has the DNA TGTGCCAGCAGTGAAGGTGGGGGGACAGGGGAAGCTTTCTTT. As protein: CASSEGGGTGEAFF.

The CDR3 DNA follows: TGTGCCAGCAGCCCAGTTCTATCGACAGGGAACTACGAGCAGTACTTC. Translation: CASSPVLSTGNYEQYF. The J gene is TRBJ2-7, the V gene TRBV7-2; 7 positions agree with TRBD1. The CDR3 extends over 16 amino acids. V shed 5 bases and J 3 bases; nucleotides not matched to a gene: 13. Germline lookup yields CDR1 SGHTA and CDR2 FQGNSA. The variable domain in full, completed from reference TRBV7-2 and TRBJ2-7, reads GAGVSQSPSNKVTEKGKDVELRCDPISGHTALYWYRQSLGQGLEFLIYFQGNSAPDKSGLPSDRFSAERTGGSVSTLTIQRTQQEDSAVYLCASSPVLSTGNYEQYFGPGTRLTVT.

The chain employs TRBV5-8 and TRBJ1-1; the D is unclear. Trimming removed 0 bases at V and 1 base at J, with 4 bases between. The CDR3 is 13 amino acids. Germline V lookup: CDR1 SGHTS, CDR2 YDEGEE. CDR3 DNA: TGTGCCAGCAGCTTGGAACAGAACACTGAAGCTTTCTTT. It specifies CASSLEQNTEAFF.

V and J are TRBV6-6 and TRBJ1-5, with no clear D. This CDR3 has 18 residues. Germline V CDR1 and CDR2: MNHNY, SVGAGI (reference sequence). Trimming took off 6 bases at V and 0 bases at J, with 21 bases between the two ends. CDR3 DNA sequence: TGTGCCAGCAGCCGAGTATTTCAGACAAGTAATAGCAATCAGCCCCAGCATTTT. Amino acid sequence: CASSRVFQTSNSNQPQHF.

The CDR3 loop is CSVRTGSANTGELFF. The CDR3 DNA follows: TGCAGCGTTCGGACGGGGTCAGCGAACACCGGGGAGCTGTTTTTT. The chain is built from TRBV29-1 and TRBJ2-2, with D possibly TRBD2 on 5 matching bases. Trimming removed 5 bases from V and 0 bases from J, with 13 bases in between. Germline-derived CDR1 and CDR2 are SQVTM and ANQGSEA. The CDR3 loop spans 15 amino acids.

This chain joins TRBV30 and TRBJ2-2; 13 bases line up with TRBD2. Per the germline V gene, CDR1 is GTSNPN and CDR2 is SVGIG (reference sequence). The CDR3 sequence is 19 residues long. V lost 0 bases, J lost 3 bases, and 10 bases stayed unmatched. The DNA of the CDR3 is TGTGCCTGGAGTGTACAACGGACTAGCGGGGGCCGGGACACCGGGGAGCTGTTTTTT. Protein: CAWSVQRTSGGRDTGELFF.

The chain recombines TRBV30 with TRBJ1-1; D remains unclear. Between the trimmed V and J ends, which lost 2 bases and 1 base, there was a span of 8 bases. In germline, CDR1 is GTSNPN, CDR2 SVGIG (reference sequence). This CDR3 has 13 amino acids. The CDR3 is CAWSRLRNTEAFF. In DNA form, the CDR3 reads TGTGCCTGGAGTAGACTGAGGAACACTGAAGCTTTCTTT.

This clone turned up a few times. The chain employs TRBV5-1 and TRBJ1-1, with 10 bases aligning to TRBD1. In germline, CDR1 is SGHRS, CDR2 YFSETQ. Losses at the gene ends were 4 bases for V and 5 bases for J; bases not matched to a gene: 8. The CDR3 contains 15 residues. The DNA for the CDR3 is TGCGCCAGCAGCGAGAGTCCGGGACAGGGGACTGAAGCTTTCTTT. Translating it yields CASSESPGQGTEAFF.

The chain links TRBV4-3 to TRBJ1-1; D ambiguous. The germline gives CDR1 LGHNA, CDR2 YSLEER. The CDR3 extends over 13 amino acids. The germline V and J ends were trimmed by 0 bases and 7 bases, with 9 bases remaining between them. The CDR3 nucleotides read TGCGCCAGCAGCCAAGATCGAACGGTTGAAGCTTTCTTT. This codes for CASSQDRTVEAFF.

The rearrangement joins TRBV15 to TRBJ1-2; D possibly corresponds to TRBD1 (5 bases). Trimming stripped 3 bases from V and 4 bases from J, with 9 bases between. This CDR3 has 13 amino acids. Germline V gene lookup returns CDR1 LNHNV and CDR2 YYDKDF (reference sequence). The CDR3 region has the DNA TGTGCCACCAGCAGGGGGCAATTCTATGGCTACACCTTC. Translation gives CATSRGQFYGYTF.

The J gene is TRBJ1-2, the V gene TRBV13; TRBD1 might be the D (6 bases). This CDR3 comprises 12 residues. Trimming shortened V by 5 bases and J by 8 bases, and 12 bases separated the two germline ends. Germline V CDR1 and CDR2: PRHDT, FYEKMQ (reference sequence). CDR3: CASSRNQGGYTF. For the CDR3, the DNA is TGTGCCAGCAGCAGGAACCAGGGGGGCTACACCTTC.

V is TRBV10-3 and J is TRBJ2-3; 9 bases match TRBD2. The CDR3 covers 16 residues. Germline assignment: CDR1 ENHRY and CDR2 SYGVKD. The junction had 7 bases not matched to a gene; V was cut back by 3 bases and J by 3 bases. CDR3 sequence (DNA): TGTGCCATCAGTGATGGCGGGGGGGCCGGTACAGATACGCAGTATTTT. It is translated as CAISDGGGAGTDTQYF.

This chain joins TRBV10-3 and TRBJ2-3; 12 bases are shared with TRBD2. The CDR3 contains 15 residues. In germline, CDR1 is ENHRY, CDR2 SYGVKD. V lost 8 bases, J lost 0 bases, and 3 bases stayed unmatched. The CDR3 DNA is TGTGCCATCGGAGGGACTAGCGGGAGCACAGATACGCAGTATTTT. This encodes CAIGGTSGSTDTQYF.

The chain recombines TRBV7-4 with TRBJ1-3; a possible D gene is TRBD1 (6 bases). V lost 2 bases and J lost 0, with 11 bases in between. This CDR3 is built from 16 residues. CDR1 is SGHVT and CDR2 is SQSDAQ in the germline V gene. Here the CDR3 reads CASSLLGRGSGNTIYF. The DNA of the CDR3 is TGTGCCAGCAGCTTATTAGGCAGGGGCTCTGGAAACACCATATATTTT.

The chain is built from TRBV2 and TRBJ1-5; D may be TRBD1 (6 bases). The CDR3 is made up of 14 amino acids. Trimming left V 2 bases short and J 7 bases short, with 12 bases between. Germline V gene sequence: CDR1 SNHLY, CDR2 FYNNEI. DNA of the CDR3: TGTGCCAGCAGTGAACAGGGGAAGAGACAGCCCCAGCATTTT. Translating it yields CASSEQGKRQPQHF.

The J gene is TRBJ2-2, the V gene TRBV19; unclear D gene. Germline CDR1 is LNHDA and CDR2 is SQIVND (reference sequence). Trimming removed 7 bases from V and 2 bases from J, with 11 bases in between. This CDR3 is 14 amino acids long. The CDR3 DNA reads TGTGCCAGTAAATCGAGAGGAAACACCGGGGAGCTGTTTTTT. Translating gives CASKSRGNTGELFF.

This clone has a single count. V usage is TRBV7-7 and J usage is TRBJ1-5; D gene ambiguous. Trimming cost V 5 bases and J 0 bases, with 14 bases left between them. CDR3 length: 16 residues. Germline V gives CDR1 SSHAT, CDR2 FNYEAQ (reference sequence). Written as DNA, the CDR3 is TGTGCCAGCAGCCCCATCTCGGTTAATAGCAATCAGCCCCAGCATTTT. Amino acids: CASSPISVNSNQPQHF.

V and J are TRBV5-1 and TRBJ2-1; 16 bases agree with TRBD2. The V segment lost 3 bases and the J segment 10 bases; nucleotides outside the gene matches: 7. The CDR3 contains 16 residues. Germline CDR1 and CDR2: SGHRS and YFSETQ. The CDR3 sequence: CASSYSGTSGRAEQFF. In DNA form, the CDR3 reads TGCGCCAGCAGCTATTCCGGGACTAGCGGGAGGGCCGAGCAGTTCTTC.

The chain employs TRBV7-8 and TRBJ2-2; D is perhaps TRBD1 (6 bases). Between the trimmed V and J ends, which lost 2 bases and 1 base, there was a span of 20 bases. CDR1 is SGHVS and CDR2 is FQNEAQ in the germline V gene. The length of the CDR3 is 19 residues. CDR3 residues: CASSLRIWLDSQNTGELFF. CDR3 bases: TGTGCCAGCAGCTTAAGGATTTGGCTGGACAGCCAGAACACCGGGGAGCTGTTTTTT.

This chain uses TRBV24-1 with TRBJ1-4, with TRBD1 matching over 8 bases. V lost 6 bases, J lost 10 bases, and 3 bases stayed unmatched. There are 12 residues in the CDR3. Germline V gene data show CDR1 as KGHDR and CDR2 as SFDVKD. The CDR3 region is CATSSGGRKLFF. The CDR3, as DNA: TGTGCCACCAGTTCAGGGGGCCGAAAACTGTTTTTT.

The chain links TRBV7-8 to TRBJ2-1; 11 bases match TRBD1. The CDR3 loop spans 14 amino acids. The germline V gene has CDR1 SGHVS and CDR2 FQNEAQ. V dropped 5 bases and J dropped 8; count of bases not matched to a gene: 5. CDR3 sequence reads: CASSAWTGGDEQFF. Written as DNA, the CDR3 is TGTGCCAGCAGCGCGTGGACAGGGGGCGATGAGCAGTTCTTC.

The V gene is TRBV4-2, the J gene TRBJ1-1; D unclear. CDR1 is LGHNA, CDR2 YNFKEQ, per germline. Trimming took 1 base from V and 0 from J, leaving 9 bases between them. The CDR3 spans 15 residues. CDR3 in DNA: TGTGCCAGCAGCCAAGTTCGTCAGATGAACACTGAAGCTTTCTTT. Its protein is CASSQVRQMNTEAFF.

The CDR3 DNA sequence: TGTGCCAGCAGCTCCCCGGAGCGGGGGGGTCTAGGGCGCACAGATACGCAGTATTTT. This encodes CASSSPERGGLGRTDTQYF. The gene calls are TRBV7-6 and TRBJ2-3; 10 positions agree with TRBD2. Germline values: CDR1 SGHVS, CDR2 FNYEAQ. V was clipped by 4 bases and J by 1 base; unmatched bases: 14. The CDR3 totals 19 residues.

The chain's CDR3 is CSASASVDEQYF. The CDR3 region has the DNA TGCAGTGCTAGTGCTAGCGTCGACGAGCAGTACTTC. The gene calls are TRBV20-1 and TRBJ2-7; a possible D gene is TRBD2 (6 bases). V was pared by 3 bases and J by 5 bases, with 11 bases between. The germline V gene has CDR1 DFQATT and CDR2 SNEGSKA (reference sequence). This CDR3 has 12 amino acids.